This T cell receptor (beta chain) was recorded in a study of human T cells and chemical hapten exposure. Study in general: Each week of the roughly 24-week study, patients had diphenylcyclopropenone applied to the scalp. Notes on the study in general: Counts of expanded TCRs at PT1 were positively correlated with patch test score. The presence of alopecia in the donors means their immune response may differ from healthy people's. Those TCRs sitting above 1 in 1000 frequency stayed the same with DPC sensitization.

TCRdb re-derived calls from the RACE reads in MiXCR, one entry per CDR3 protein. The sample shows some 400,000 distinct CDR3 sequences, roughly 5.3% of them seen only once. Indicated time point: pre-sensitization, week 0. Treatment here: therapeutic diphenylcyclopropenone sensitization with weekly scalp DPC. Germline loops: CDR1 SEHNR, CDR2 FQNEAQ (reference sequence). V shed 2 bases and J shed 10 bases, with 12 bases lying between them. CDR3 size: 14 residues. In the case of this clonotype: As yet, its antigen is unknown.

The rearrangement joins TRBV7-9 to TRBJ1-6, with D tentatively TRBD1 (5 bases). The TCR originated in a woman between 45 and 60 years old with alopecia areata. Some clones in this sample may be carry-over from other donors' samples. Material: whole blood, obtained in connection with sensitization to the hapten diphenylcyclopropenone (DPC). CDR3 coding DNA: TGTGCCAGCAGCTTAAAGGAGGGGCCATCACCCCTCCACTTT. Its translation is CASSLKEGPSPLHF. The full variable domain, with the rest looked up from reference TRBV7-9 and TRBJ1-6, is DTGVSQNPRHKITKRGQNVTFRCDPISEHNRLYWYRQTLGQGPEFLTYFQNEAQLEKSRLLSDRFSAERPKGSFSTLEIQRTEQGDSAMYLCASSLKEGPSPLHFGNGTRLTVT.